This T cell receptor (beta chain) is from a study of CD8+CD57+ T cells in acquired aplastic anemia. Background on the study: The sorted CD4+ and CD8+ cells yielded an average approximately 3.2 ug of DNA.

This clonotype was detected a few times. Selection for sequencing was limited to patients who had shown CD8+CD57+ cell expansion by flow cytometry. TCR beta VDJ and CDR3 profiling used genomic DNA as template. TCRdb ran MiXCR on the reads and lists one entry per CDR3 protein. The profile shows roughly 200,000 distinct CDR3 sequences, roughly 65% of them singletons. The clonotype was recovered from a human donor with aplastic anemia. Sequenced: sorted CD4+, CD8+, or CD8+CD57+ T cells (not recorded which) from PBMCs.

CDR3 DNA: TGCAGTGCCAGGGGACAGTCATGGAAAGAGACCCAGTACTTC. It encodes CSARGQSWKETQYF. V gene TRBV20-1 combines with J gene TRBJ2-5, with 7 bases identical to TRBD1. Germline CDR1 is DFQATT and CDR2 is SNEGSKA (reference sequence). The CDR3 loop spans 14 amino acids. Germline trimming cut 6 bases from V and 3 bases from J; bases unmatched to any gene: 10.